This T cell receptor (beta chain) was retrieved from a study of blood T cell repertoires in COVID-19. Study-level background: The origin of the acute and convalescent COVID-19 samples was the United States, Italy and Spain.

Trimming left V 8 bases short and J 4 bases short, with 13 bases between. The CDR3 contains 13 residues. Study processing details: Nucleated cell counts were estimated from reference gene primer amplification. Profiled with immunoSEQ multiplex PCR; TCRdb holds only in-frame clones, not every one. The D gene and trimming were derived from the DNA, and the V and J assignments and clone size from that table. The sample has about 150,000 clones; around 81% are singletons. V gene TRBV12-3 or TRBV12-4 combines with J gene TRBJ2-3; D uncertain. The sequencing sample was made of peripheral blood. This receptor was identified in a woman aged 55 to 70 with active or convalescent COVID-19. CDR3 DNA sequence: TGTGCCAGCCGAGAAACCCGAGCAGATACGCAGTATTTT. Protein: CASRETRADTQYF.